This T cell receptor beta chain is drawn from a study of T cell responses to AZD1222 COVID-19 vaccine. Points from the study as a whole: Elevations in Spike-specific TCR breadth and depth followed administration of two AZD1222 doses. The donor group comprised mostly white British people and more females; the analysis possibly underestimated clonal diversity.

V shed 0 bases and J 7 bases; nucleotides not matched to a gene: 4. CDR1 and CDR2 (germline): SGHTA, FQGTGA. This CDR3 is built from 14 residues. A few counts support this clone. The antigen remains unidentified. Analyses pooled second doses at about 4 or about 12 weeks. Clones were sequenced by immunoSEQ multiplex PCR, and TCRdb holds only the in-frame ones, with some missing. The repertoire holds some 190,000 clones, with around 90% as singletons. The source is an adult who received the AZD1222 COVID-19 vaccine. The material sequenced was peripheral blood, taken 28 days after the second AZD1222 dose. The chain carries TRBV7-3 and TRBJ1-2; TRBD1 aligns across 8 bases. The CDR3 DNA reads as TGTGCCAGCAGCTTAACGAATACAGGGGGTGGCTACACCTTC. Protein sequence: CASSLTNTGGGYTF. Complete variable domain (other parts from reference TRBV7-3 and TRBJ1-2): GAGVSQTPSNKVTEKGKYVELRCDPISGHTALYWYRQSLGQGPEFLIYFQGTGAADDSGLPNDRFFAVRPEGSVSTLKIQRTERGDSAVYLCASSLTNTGGGYTFGSGTRLTVV.